The 15 T cell receptor beta chains below all came from one sample that was sequenced in a study of T cell responses to AZD1222 COVID-19 vaccine. TCRdb keeps only in-frame clones here, not all; method: immunoSEQ multiplex PCR. The profile shows some 150,000 clones, 86% of them singletons. Sequencing was performed on peripheral blood, taken on day 0 of MenACWY control vaccination. The receptors come from an adult in good health.

This clone was seen a few times. The rearrangement joins TRBV5-1 to TRBJ1-2; 9 bases match TRBD1. There are 15 residues in the CDR3. The germline V gene encodes CDR1 SGHRS and CDR2 YFSETQ. V lost 6 bases to trimming and J lost 4 bases; unmatched junction nucleotides: 10. The CDR3 sequence is CASKLTGGVLYGYTF. The CDR3 DNA is TGCGCCAGCAAACTGACAGGGGGTGTCCTCTATGGCTACACCTTC.

The chain links TRBV5-3 to TRBJ2-7; D call uncertain. TRBV5-3 is filed as an ORF, its function uncertain. The CDR3 is 12 amino acids. CDR3 protein: CACFQADYEQYF. Written as DNA, the CDR3 is TGTGCGTGCTTCCAGGCTGATTACGAGCAGTACTTC.

The genes are TRBV7-2 and TRBJ1-5; D ambiguous. The V gene lost 5 bases and the J gene lost 6 bases, with 11 bases spanning the gap. This CDR3 is built from 13 residues. Germline-derived CDR1 and CDR2 are SGHTA and FQGNSA. CDR3 DNA: TGTGCCAGCAGCCCTCGTCGTGGTCAGCCCCAGCATTTT. Its translation: CASSPRRGQPQHF.

The chain links TRBV11-2 to TRBJ2-4; the D is unclear. The CDR3 sequence is 13 residues long. The germline V gene has CDR1 SGHAT and CDR2 FQNNGV. Trimming shortened V by 1 base and J by 5 bases, and 6 bases separated the two germline ends. The CDR3 region has the DNA TGTGCCAGCAGCTTAGCGGCGGAAAACATTCAGTACTTC. Protein product: CASSLAAENIQYF.

The rearrangement uses TRBV5-1 and TRBJ2-1; a weak D match, TRBD1 (5 bases). Germline loops: CDR1 SGHRS, CDR2 YFSETQ. The length of the CDR3 is 14 residues. V lost 2 bases and J lost 6, with 12 bases in between. The CDR3 nucleotides read TGCGCCAGCAGCTTAAACGCAGGGTCCAATGAGCAGTTCTTC. Its protein is CASSLNAGSNEQFF.

The DNA of the CDR3 is TGTGCCAGCATTGAGGCGTTGGGCCGCGTTGATTCCTACGAGCAGTACTTC. This encodes CASIEALGRVDSYEQYF. The V call is TRBV6-1, the J call TRBJ2-7; D remains unclear. The germline V gene encodes CDR1 MNHNS and CDR2 SASEGT. CDR3 length: 17 residues. Trimming stripped 7 bases from V and 1 base from J, with 23 bases between.

V gene TRBV5-6 combines with J gene TRBJ2-3; D remains unclear. Trimming cost V 5 bases and J 2 bases, with 15 bases left between them. Germline V gene data show CDR1 as SGHDT and CDR2 as YYEEEE. This CDR3 contains 15 residues. DNA for the CDR3: TGTGCCAGCAGGTCTGGTACGGCAGCCACAGATACGCAGTATTTT. Translation: CASRSGTAATDTQYF.

This rearrangement joins TRBV5-4 to TRBJ2-1; 9 bases are a match to TRBD1. The CDR3 sequence is 16 residues long. Germline assignment: CDR1 SGHNT and CDR2 YYREEE (reference sequence). V gave up 3 bases and J gave up 6 bases; unmatched junction bases: 10. The CDR3 nucleotides read TGTGCCAGCAGCTGGGCCGGGGACAGGGTAACCAATGAGCAGTTCTTC. Protein product: CASSWAGDRVTNEQFF.

The sample holds a few counts of this clone. V and J are TRBV7-9 and TRBJ1-2; 7 bases line up with TRBD1. Germline V gene lookup returns CDR1 SEHNR and CDR2 FQNEAQ (reference sequence). Unmatched junction bases numbered 19, after V lost 3 bases and J lost 12 bases. This CDR3 has 16 residues. The CDR3 DNA sequence: TGTGCCAGCAGCTTTTCGGGCGACAGGGTGGGCCGGGCCAACACCTTC. It is translated as CASSFSGDRVGRANTF.

The V and J genes are TRBV28 and TRBJ1-2; D possibly corresponds to TRBD1 (5 bases). Germline CDR1 reads MDHEN; CDR2 reads SYDVKM. Trimming stripped 7 bases from V and 7 bases from J, with 16 bases between. The CDR3 sequence is 13 residues long. In DNA form, the CDR3 reads TGTGCCAGCACGGGCCAGGGATATTCTGGCTACACCTTC. It is translated as CASTGQGYSGYTF.

This clone was picked up one time. The gene calls are TRBV3-1 (or the pseudogene TRBV3-2) and TRBJ2-2, with D perhaps assigned TRBD1 or TRBD2 (5 bases each). Between the trimmed V and J ends, which lost 1 base and 15 bases, there was a span of 9 bases. Germline V gene data show CDR1 as LGHDT and CDR2 as YNNKEL (reference sequence). The CDR3 length is 11 residues. The chain's CDR3 is CASSQGGMVFF. The DNA of the CDR3 is TGTGCCAGCAGCCAAGGGGGGATGGTGTTTTTT.

The V gene is TRBV11-2, the J gene TRBJ1-6; D gene uncertain. The length of the CDR3 is 16 residues. Trimming cost V 2 bases and J 4 bases, with 12 bases left between them. Germline V gives CDR1 SGHAT, CDR2 FQNNGV. CDR3 loop: CASSLYDESYNSPLHF. CDR3 in DNA: TGTGCCAGCAGCTTATACGACGAATCTTATAATTCACCCCTCCACTTT. Full variable domain (outside the CDR3, taken from reference TRBV11-2 and TRBJ1-6): EAGVAQSPRYKIIEKRQSVAFWCNPISGHATLYWYQQILGQGPKLLIQFQNNGVVDDSQLPKDRFSAERLKGVDSTLKIQPAKLEDSAVYLCASSLYDESYNSPLHFGNGTRLTVT.

The chain carries TRBV7-2 and TRBJ2-4, with 7 bases lining up with TRBD1. The V segment lost 1 base and the J segment 1 base; nucleotides outside the gene matches: 7. The CDR3 is 17 amino acids. The germline V gene has CDR1 SGHTA and CDR2 FQGNSA. CDR3 region: CASSLVSGGNAKNIQYF. The CDR3 coding sequence is TGTGCCAGCAGCTTAGTCTCAGGGGGTAATGCCAAAAACATTCAGTACTTC.

This chain joins TRBV9 and TRBJ1-1, with D maybe TRBD1 (5 bases). The CDR3 spans 13 residues. The V gene's germline CDR1 is SGDLS and CDR2 YYNGEE. The V gene lost 0 bases and the J gene lost 6 bases, with 9 bases spanning the gap. In DNA form, the CDR3 reads TGTGCCAGCAGCGTAGATCAGGGTGCTGAAGCTTTCTTT. Translated, it gives CASSVDQGAEAFF. Supplemented by reference TRBV9 and TRBJ1-1, the full variable domain reads DSGVTQTPKHLITATGQRVTLRCSPRSGDLSVYWYQQSLDQGLQFLIQYYNGEERAKGNILERFSAQQFPDLHSELNLSSLELGDSALYFCASSVDQGAEAFFGQGTRLTVV.

The chain is built from TRBV19 and TRBJ1-5; no definite D call. Trimming took 3 bases from V and 0 from J, leaving 6 bases between them. This CDR3 region has 14 residues. Per germline, CDR1 LNHDA and CDR2 SQIVND (reference sequence). DNA of the CDR3: TGTGCCAGTAGTATTAACCGTAGCAATCAGCCCCAGCATTTT. Translation gives CASSINRSNQPQHF.